A single sample gave rise to the 28 T cell receptor beta chains below, sequenced in a study of cytomegalovirus exposure and HLA in healthy donors. PCR involved 60 Vbeta and 13 Jbeta primers. Profiling relied on immunoSEQ multiplex PCR, and the TCRdb table lists in-frame clones only, not all of them. This sample has 190,000 or so clones; less than 90% occur once, and the top ten carry more than 1.5%. Source material: PBMCs. These receptors all come from a man aged 50 to 59 in good health and CMV-seronegative.

This sequence joins TRBV12-1 and TRBJ2-5; TRBD1, the table's D call, lacks a check against the DNA. TRBV12-1 is noted as a pseudogene. The CDR3 spans 14 residues. The CDR3 DNA is TGTGCCAGCAGCGCGGACAGGGGGCGGAAGACCCAGTACTTC. Its translation: CASSADRGRKTQYF.

The chain carries TRBV4-2 and TRBJ1-5; 7 nucleotides align to TRBD1. V lost 0 bases to trimming and J lost 4 bases; unmatched junction nucleotides: 6. From germline, CDR1 is LGHNA and CDR2 YNFKEQ. The CDR3 spans 16 residues. The CDR3 DNA is TGTGCCAGCAGCCAAGATAGGACAGGTCTGAATCAGCCCCAGCATTTT. The encoded protein is CASSQDRTGLNQPQHF.

This chain connects TRBV19 to TRBJ1-2, with 8 nucleotides matching TRBD1. Trimming at V came to 5 bases and at J to 6 bases, leaving 11 bases not matched to a gene. Germline V gene lookup returns CDR1 LNHDA and CDR2 SQIVND (reference sequence). This CDR3 region has 15 residues. This chain's CDR3 is CASSFRDRRRDGYTF. CDR3 bases: TGTGCCAGTAGTTTCCGGGACAGGAGAAGGGATGGCTACACCTTC.

V is TRBV7-9 and J is TRBJ1-2; 8 nucleotides line up with TRBD1. CDR3 length: 14 residues. V dropped 5 bases and J dropped 6; count of bases not matched to a gene: 8. Per the germline V gene, CDR1 is SEHNR and CDR2 is FQNEAQ (reference sequence). In nucleotides, the CDR3 is TGTGCCAGCAGCCCCCGGACAGGGTTAGATGGCTACACCTTC. Amino acid sequence: CASSPRTGLDGYTF.

The V gene is TRBV7-9, the J gene TRBJ1-6; TRBD1 aligns across 8 bases. This CDR3 has 18 residues. The junction had 12 bases not matched to a gene; V was cut back by 1 base and J by 7 bases. CDR1 is SEHNR and CDR2 is FQNEAQ in the germline V gene (reference sequence). The CDR3 region has the DNA TGTGCCAGCAGCTTAGTAGCGATGAGAGGACAGGGAAATTCACCCCTCCACTTT. Translated, it gives CASSLVAMRGQGNSPLHF. The complete variable domain, with remaining parts taken from reference TRBV7-9 and TRBJ1-6, reads DTGVSQNPRHKITKRGQNVTFRCDPISEHNRLYWYRQTLGQGPEFLTYFQNEAQLEKSRLLSDRFSAERPKGSFSTLEIQRTEQGDSAMYLCASSLVAMRGQGNSPLHFGNGTRLTVT.

The chain is built from TRBV28 and TRBJ2-3; D is unclear. Looked up from germline, CDR1 is MDHEN and CDR2 is SYDVKM. V gave up 10 bases and J gave up 6 bases, with 17 bases separating them. The CDR3 covers 13 residues. The CDR3 DNA reads as TGTGCCACTAATGGAGTTATTCAGGATACGCAGTATTTT. This gives the protein CATNGVIQDTQYF.

This sequence joins TRBV5-1 and TRBJ2-1; 9 positions match TRBD2. Unmatched junction bases numbered 6, after V lost 3 bases and J lost 2 bases. Germline V CDR1 and CDR2: SGHRS, YFSETQ. The CDR3 extends over 16 amino acids. CDR3 loop: CASSSYIAGAYNEQFF. The CDR3 region has the DNA TGCGCCAGCAGCTCATATATAGCGGGAGCCTACAATGAGCAGTTCTTC.

The chain links TRBV4-1 to TRBJ2-1, with 11 bases identical to TRBD2. CDR1 is MGHRA, CDR2 YSYEKL, per germline. The CDR3 extends over 15 amino acids. V shed 6 bases and J 5 bases; nucleotides not matched to a gene: 6. The CDR3 protein is CASRIAGGADNEQFF. The CDR3 DNA is TGCGCCAGCAGGATAGCGGGGGGGGCTGACAATGAGCAGTTCTTC.

J is TRBJ2-4 and V is TRBV7-2; D possibly corresponds to TRBD1 (6 bases). From germline, CDR1 is SGHTA and CDR2 FQGNSA. The CDR3 is 12 amino acids. Trimming took off 5 bases at V and 13 bases at J, with 15 bases between the two ends. The CDR3 region is CASSLEDSQQYF. The CDR3 nucleotides are TGTGCCAGCAGCCTAGAGGACAGTCAACAGTACTTC.

The chain couples TRBV14 to TRBJ1-1, with 11 bases aligning to TRBD1. In germline, CDR1 is SGHDN, CDR2 FVKESK. After removal of 3 bases from V and 5 bases from J, the junction contained 5 bases not matched to a gene. The CDR3 runs to 15 residues. CDR3 in amino acids: CASSHGTGGRTEAFF. In DNA, the CDR3 is TGTGCCAGCAGCCATGGGACAGGGGGTCGGACTGAAGCTTTCTTT.

This rearrangement joins TRBV18 to TRBJ1-4, with 9 bases identical to TRBD1. Germline loops: CDR1 KGHSH, CDR2 LQKENI. After removal of 6 bases from V and 10 bases from J, the junction contained 9 bases not matched to a gene. The CDR3 has 14 amino acids. This CDR3 reads CASSSGTGQGKLFF. The CDR3 region has the DNA TGTGCCAGCTCGTCCGGGACAGGGCAAGGAAAACTGTTTTTT.

The chain joins TRBV9 to TRBJ2-1; 11 bases fit TRBD2. The germline gives CDR1 SGDLS, CDR2 YYNGEE. With 2 bases clipped from V and 2 bases from J, the junction kept 3 bases outside the gene matches. The CDR3 extends over 16 amino acids. The CDR3 here is CASSVTTSGAYNEQFF. The CDR3 DNA is TGTGCCAGCAGCGTTACGACTAGCGGGGCCTACAATGAGCAGTTCTTC.

The rearrangement joins TRBV11-3 to TRBJ2-1, with D possibly being TRBD2 (5 bases). Germline V gives CDR1 SGHNT, CDR2 YENEEA. V lost 2 bases and J lost 7, with 12 bases in between. The length of the CDR3 is 14 residues. The CDR3 region has the DNA TGTGCCAGCAGCTTAAGGCCCGCGGGTAATGAGCAGTTCTTC. This encodes CASSLRPAGNEQFF. Full variable domain (outside the CDR3, taken from reference TRBV11-3 and TRBJ2-1): EAGVVQSPRYKIIEKKQPVAFWCNPISGHNTLYWYLQNLGQGPELLIRYENEEAVDDSQLPKDRFSAERLKGVDSTLKIQPAELGDSAVYLCASSLRPAGNEQFFGPGTRLTVL.

This clone was observed once. The V call is TRBV7-9, the J call TRBJ2-1; maybe TRBD2 (5 bases). CDR1 is SEHNR and CDR2 is FQNEAQ in the germline V gene (reference sequence). V lost 8 bases and J 6 bases, leaving 14 bases between the germline ends. The CDR3 loop spans 13 amino acids. This CDR3 reads CASQAFGVNEQFF. DNA of the CDR3: TGTGCCAGCCAAGCCTTCGGGGTCAATGAGCAGTTCTTC.

The chain couples TRBV19 to TRBJ2-3, with D maybe TRBD1 (5 bases). The CDR3 spans 14 residues. Trimming left V 3 bases short and J 6 bases short, with 13 bases between. The germline gives CDR1 LNHDA, CDR2 SQIVND (reference sequence). The DNA of the CDR3 is TGTGCCAGTAGTATTAAACAGGCCGGCGATACGCAGTATTTT. Its protein product is CASSIKQAGDTQYF.

This chain joins TRBV5-4 and TRBJ2-5, with 15 nucleotides matching TRBD2. The CDR3 runs to 18 residues. Germline CDR1 SGHNT, CDR2 YYREEE (reference sequence). J lost 5 bases, V lost 2 bases, and 10 bases had no gene match. Written as DNA, the CDR3 is TGTGCCAGCAGCTTTCGGACTAGCGGGAGGGCCGTGAGGGAGACCCAGTACTTC. This gives the protein CASSFRTSGRAVRETQYF.

V and J are TRBV28 and TRBJ2-1, with 7 nucleotides matching TRBD2. This CDR3 is built from 16 residues. CDR1 MDHEN and CDR2 SYDVKM come from the germline V gene. The trim removed 6 bases at V and 3 bases at J, leaving 11 bases unmatched. This CDR3 reads CASSSSAGSLYNEQFF. DNA of the CDR3: TGTGCCAGCAGCAGCTCAGCGGGGTCCCTCTACAATGAGCAGTTCTTC.

The CDR3 bases are TGTGCCAGCAGTCTGGGACAGGGGGCAGAAGAGCAGTACTTC. This translates into CASSLGQGAEEQYF. The chain joins TRBV6-6 to TRBJ2-7, with 12 positions matching TRBD1. Germline CDR1 MNHNY, CDR2 SVGAGI (reference sequence). The V segment lost 5 bases and the J segment 7 bases; nucleotides outside the gene matches: 6. This CDR3 is 14 amino acids long.

This clone was recorded a few times. This chain uses TRBV19 with TRBJ2-7, with 11 bases fitting TRBD2. With 4 bases clipped from V and 2 bases from J, the junction kept 10 bases outside the gene matches. The CDR3 is 17 amino acids. Looked up from germline, CDR1 is LNHDA and CDR2 is SQIVND (reference sequence). The CDR3 DNA follows: TGTGCCAGTAGTAAACTAGCGGGGGCCGCACTCACCTACGAGCAGTACTTC. Its translation is CASSKLAGAALTYEQYF.

This clone showed up just a few times. This chain links TRBV2 with TRBJ2-5, with 7 bases lining up with TRBD1. Germline assignment: CDR1 SNHLY and CDR2 FYNNEI. This CDR3 has 14 amino acids. V dropped 3 bases and J dropped 4; count of bases not matched to a gene: 5. CDR3 sequence reads: CASSERRQGETQYF. The CDR3 coding sequence is TGTGCCAGCAGTGAGAGGAGACAGGGAGAGACCCAGTACTTC.

The chain couples TRBV18 to TRBJ2-5, with 7 nucleotides matching TRBD1. The CDR3 totals 15 residues. The trim removed 3 bases at V and 5 bases at J, leaving 9 bases unmatched. Germline CDR1 and CDR2: KGHSH and LQKENI. Here the CDR3 DNA reads TGTGCCAGCTCACCGCGCCCGGGACAGTTGGAGACCCAGTACTTC. It is translated as CASSPRPGQLETQYF.

V gene TRBV2 combines with J gene TRBJ2-3; D ambiguous. The CDR3 length is 13 residues. Germline CDR1 is SNHLY and CDR2 is FYNNEI. Between the trimmed V and J ends, which lost 7 bases and 0 bases, there was a span of 8 bases. The CDR3 loop is CASTDSSTDTQYF. For the CDR3, the DNA is TGTGCCAGCACCGACTCTAGCACAGATACGCAGTATTTT. Full variable domain (missing parts from reference TRBV2 and TRBJ2-3): EPEVTQTPSHQVTQMGQEVILRCVPISNHLYFYWYRQILGQKVEFLVSFYNNEISEKSEIFDDQFSVERPDGSNFTLKIRSTKLEDSAMYFCASTDSSTDTQYFGPGTRLTVL.

The chain is built from TRBV28 and TRBJ1-2, with 10 bases lining up with TRBD1. CDR1 and CDR2 (germline): MDHEN, SYDVKM. The CDR3 is 14 residues long. Trimming cost V 6 bases and J 4 bases; bases outside gene matches: 5. CDR3 sequence (DNA): TGTGCCAGCAGGCCGACAGGGGGCGCCTATGGCTACACCTTC. Protein product: CASRPTGGAYGYTF.

The V and J genes are TRBV29-1 and TRBJ2-3; maybe TRBD2 (6 bases). V lost 1 base and J 2 bases, leaving 10 bases between the germline ends. In germline, CDR1 is SQVTM, CDR2 ANQGSEA. The CDR3 loop spans 14 amino acids. The CDR3 reads CSVEVGLLTDTQYF. The CDR3 region has the DNA TGCAGCGTTGAAGTTGGACTACTCACAGATACGCAGTATTTT.

This clone was recorded only once. J is TRBJ1-5 and V is TRBV15; perhaps TRBD1 as D (5 bases). The CDR3 consists of 14 residues. Trimming took 1 base from V and 7 from J, leaving 11 bases between them. CDR1 is LNHNV, CDR2 YYDKDF, per germline (reference sequence). The CDR3 region is CATSRVGGTQPQHF. DNA for the CDR3: TGTGCCACCAGCAGAGTGGGAGGGACCCAGCCCCAGCATTTT.

This clone appeared once. At one of its ends the junction is not consistent with the germline gene, which may arise from a read error. V and J are TRBV5-1 and TRBJ2-2, with a weak D call TRBD2 (6 bases). The CDR3 covers 14 residues. The germline CDR1 and CDR2 sequences are SGHRS and YFSETQ. The CDR3 spells CAGSLAGGTGELFF. CDR3 nucleotide sequence: TGCGCCGGCAGCTTGGCCGGGGGCACCGGGGAGCTGTTTTTT.

The chain couples TRBV15 to TRBJ2-1, with 7 bases lining up with TRBD2. Unmatched junction bases numbered 7, after V lost 0 bases and J lost 8 bases. Germline lookup yields CDR1 LNHNV and CDR2 YYDKDF (reference sequence). The CDR3 length is 15 residues. CDR3 protein: CATSRDLPGGYEQFF. The CDR3 region has the DNA TGTGCCACCAGCAGAGATCTTCCGGGAGGCTATGAGCAGTTCTTC.

This clone has more than one count but fewer than ten. The chain links TRBV19 to TRBJ1-5; D call uncertain. V was cut by 1 base and J by 5 bases, with 9 bases left in between. The CDR3 is made up of 14 amino acids. Germline assignment: CDR1 LNHDA and CDR2 SQIVND (reference sequence). This CDR3 reads CASSIGSGYQPQHF. CDR3 sequence (DNA): TGTGCCAGTAGTATAGGTTCGGGTTATCAGCCCCAGCATTTT.